A single sample gave rise to the 30 T cell receptor beta chains below, sequenced in a study of post-analysis software for immune sequencing data. Unique molecular identifiers tagged the TCR beta cDNA libraries. TCRdb re-called the PCR reads with MiXCR, one entry per CDR3 protein. Of hundreds of thousands of distinct CDR3 sequences listed, about 60% are singletons. Which antigens these TCRs recognize remains unknown. Study findings and constraints: The study found TRBV5-6, TRBV5-1 and TRBV20-1 among about five TRBV segments more frequent in patients than controls.

The material sequenced was blood. The receptors stem from a girl aged 2 to 10 with multiple sclerosis.

This chain uses TRBV29-1 with TRBJ2-5; 12 bases are shared with TRBD1. This CDR3 spans 13 amino acids. The germline V gene has CDR1 SQVTM and CDR2 ANQGSEA. V was pared by 8 bases and J by 5 bases, with 6 bases of the junction left unmatched. The CDR3 coding sequence is TGCAGCACCGGGACAGGGGGCTGGGAGACCCAGTACTTC. Its translation: CSTGTGGWETQYF.

The chain couples TRBV12-3 or TRBV12-4 to TRBJ2-1, with 7 bases aligning to TRBD1. The V and J ends lost 6 bases and 6 bases, in that order; junction bases with no gene match: 5. There are 13 residues in the CDR3. The CDR3 is CASSPGTANEQFF. The CDR3 DNA reads TGTGCCAGCAGCCCCGGGACAGCCAATGAGCAGTTCTTC.

J is TRBJ2-1 and V is TRBV7-3; 13 nucleotides line up with TRBD2. Germline trimming cut 7 bases from V and 4 bases from J; bases unmatched to any gene: 4. The CDR3 contains 15 residues. Looked up from germline, CDR1 is SGHTA and CDR2 is FQGTGA. DNA of the CDR3: TGTGCCAGCACCCCGGGACTAGCGGGATACAATGAGCAGTTCTTC. It encodes CASTPGLAGYNEQFF.

V and J are TRBV20-1 and TRBJ1-2, with a tentative D call TRBD1 (5 bases). Germline CDR1 is DFQATT and CDR2 is SNEGSKA (reference sequence). V was pared by 3 bases and J by 2 bases, with 13 bases between. CDR3 size: 14 residues. This CDR3 is CSASERRQNYGYTF. The DNA for the CDR3 is TGCAGTGCTAGCGAGAGGAGACAGAACTATGGCTACACCTTC.

The rearrangement links TRBV29-1 to TRBJ2-3, with 8 bases fitting TRBD1. In germline, CDR1 is SQVTM, CDR2 ANQGSEA. With 4 bases clipped from V and 4 bases from J, the junction kept 7 bases outside the gene matches. The CDR3 runs 14 residues. As DNA, the CDR3 is TGCAGCGTTGCGCGACAGGGGACGGCAGATACGCAGTATTTT. Protein: CSVARQGTADTQYF.

This clonotype turned up a few times. V and J are TRBV5-1 and TRBJ1-1, with D unclear. The V gene's germline CDR1 is SGHRS and CDR2 YFSETQ. V was trimmed by 0 bases and J by 1 base, leaving 7 bases between them. The CDR3 is 14 amino acids. CDR3: CASSLGHPNTEAFF. The CDR3 region has the DNA TGCGCCAGCAGCTTGGGACACCCGAACACTGAAGCTTTCTTT.

This clonotype was recorded a few times. The chain carries TRBV12-3 or TRBV12-4 and TRBJ2-2; D is undetermined. The CDR3 runs 12 residues. V lost 6 bases to trimming and J lost 1 base, with 3 bases between them. The CDR3 loop is CASRLNTGELFF. CDR3 coding DNA: TGTGCCAGCAGGCTGAACACCGGGGAGCTGTTTTTT.

This clonotype has a count of ten or more. V gene TRBV7-6 combines with J gene TRBJ1-4; maybe TRBD1 (6 bases). The CDR3 extends over 13 amino acids. V gave up 5 bases and J gave up 3 bases, with 7 bases separating them. The germline V gene has CDR1 SGHVS and CDR2 FNYEAQ. The CDR3 DNA reads TGTGCCAGCAGCCGGGGGCCTAATGAAAAACTGTTTTTT. Protein sequence: CASSRGPNEKLFF.

The gene calls are TRBV5-1 and TRBJ2-5; the D gene is possibly TRBD2 (5 bases). Trimming removed 3 bases at V and 0 bases at J, with 12 bases between. CDR1 is SGHRS, CDR2 YFSETQ, per germline. This CDR3 is built from 15 residues. CDR3 loop: CASSSSPGYQETQYF. As DNA, the CDR3 is TGCGCCAGCAGCTCCTCGCCGGGGTACCAAGAGACCCAGTACTTC. The whole variable domain, remainder taken from reference TRBV5-1 and TRBJ2-5, is KAGVTQTPRYLIKTRGQQVTLSCSPISGHRSVSWYQQTPGQGLQFLFEYFSETQRNKGNFPGRFSGRQFSNSRSEMNVSTLELGDSALYLCASSSSPGYQETQYFGPGTRLLVL.

This clonotype appeared a single time. One end of the junction varies from germline; a read error may be responsible. The chain uses TRBV20-1 and TRBJ2-3; a weak D match, TRBD2 (6 bases). The CDR3 extends over 16 amino acids. CDR1 and CDR2 from the germline V gene are DFQATT and SNEGSKA (reference sequence). The CDR3 reads CGASSITGLNTDTQYF. The CDR3 coding sequence is TGCGGTGCTAGCTCAATCACGGGACTCAACACAGATACGCAGTATTTT.

This clonotype was detected a few times. V and J are TRBV29-1 and TRBJ1-2; 9 bases are shared with TRBD1. Germline loops: CDR1 SQVTM, CDR2 ANQGSEA. The CDR3 loop spans 15 amino acids. Trimming took 7 bases from V and 4 from J; bases not matched to a gene: 13. CDR3 amino acids: CSAVFDRGTGYGYTF. The CDR3 DNA reads TGCAGCGCAGTATTCGACAGGGGGACAGGCTATGGCTACACCTTC.

The chain carries TRBV20-1 and TRBJ2-7, with D unresolved. V was shortened by 5 bases and J by 4 bases, with 12 bases between the two germline ends. Germline lookup yields CDR1 DFQATT and CDR2 SNEGSKA (reference sequence). This CDR3 is 12 amino acids long. For the CDR3, the DNA is TGCAGTGCTGGGCCCCCTGGATACGAGCAGTACTTC. Its translation is CSAGPPGYEQYF.

This clonotype was seen only a few times. The chain combines TRBV28 with TRBJ2-4; 8 nucleotides match TRBD2. The length of the CDR3 is 15 residues. The V segment lost 6 bases and the J segment 0 bases; nucleotides outside the gene matches: 4. The germline V gene encodes CDR1 MDHEN and CDR2 SYDVKM. The CDR3 sequence: CASSPAGGAKNIQYF. The DNA of the CDR3 is TGTGCCAGCAGCCCCGCGGGGGGAGCCAAAAACATTCAGTACTTC.

This clonotype was recorded once. The rearrangement uses TRBV9 and TRBJ2-5; 15 positions agree with TRBD2. CDR1 and CDR2 from the germline V gene are SGDLS and YYNGEE. The CDR3 length is 16 residues. V was clipped by 2 bases and J by 2 bases; unmatched bases: 1. The CDR3 nucleotides are TGTGCCAGCAGCGTCGGGACTAGCGGGGGGCAAGAGACCCAGTACTTC. As protein: CASSVGTSGGQETQYF. Based on the CDR3 plus reference TRBV9 and TRBJ2-5, the full variable domain is DSGVTQTPKHLITATGQRVTLRCSPRSGDLSVYWYQQSLDQGLQFLIQYYNGEERAKGNILERFSAQQFPDLHSELNLSSLELGDSALYFCASSVGTSGGQETQYFGPGTRLLVL.

The chain recombines TRBV10-3 with TRBJ1-1; D not resolved. This CDR3 comprises 13 residues. Germline assignment: CDR1 ENHRY and CDR2 SYGVKD. V lost 3 bases and J 4 bases, leaving 9 bases between the germline ends. The DNA of the CDR3 is TGTGCCATCAGTGACGGGTTGCGCACTGAAGCTTTCTTT. This sequence encodes CAISDGLRTEAFF.

This clonotype was observed a single time. A junction boundary mismatches the germline segment, possibly from a read error. The chain links TRBV7-2 to TRBJ1-2; D unresolved. This CDR3 has 12 amino acids. Germline CDR1 and CDR2: SGHTA and FQGNSA. The CDR3 sequence: CASSFEGYGCTF. Written as DNA, the CDR3 is TGTGCCAGCAGTTTTGAGGGCTATGGCTGCACCTTC.

The chain joins TRBV5-1 to TRBJ2-1; 14 bases are shared with TRBD2. CDR3 length equals 16 residues. CDR1 is SGHRS and CDR2 is YFSETQ in the germline V gene. V dropped 0 bases and J dropped 9; count of bases not matched to a gene: 5. CDR3 protein: CASSLAGTSGGGEQFF. The CDR3 nucleotides read TGCGCCAGCAGCTTGGCCGGGACTAGCGGGGGAGGTGAGCAGTTCTTC.

The chain carries TRBV7-8 and TRBJ2-3, with D unclear. Trimming took 2 bases from V and 5 from J, leaving 11 bases between them. Germline V lookup: CDR1 SGHVS, CDR2 FQNEAQ. The CDR3 contains 14 residues. Here the CDR3 DNA reads TGTGCCAGCAGCTTAAGTTGGCCGGTAGATACGCAGTATTTT. Translating it yields CASSLSWPVDTQYF.

J is TRBJ1-5 and V is TRBV11-2; maybe TRBD1 (5 bases). The V end lost 0 bases, the J end lost 0 bases, and 24 bases lay between the germline ends. Germline values: CDR1 SGHAT, CDR2 FQNNGV. The CDR3 has 21 residues. CDR3 amino acids: CASSLELLHPGQAYSNQPQHF. The CDR3 region has the DNA TGTGCCAGCAGCTTAGAACTCCTGCACCCAGGGCAAGCTTATAGCAATCAGCCCCAGCATTTT.

This clonotype was detected only once. The chain is built from TRBV7-9 and TRBJ2-5, with 7 bases lining up with TRBD2. Germline CDR1 is SEHNR and CDR2 is FQNEAQ (reference sequence). V was pared by 6 bases and J by 4 bases, with 20 bases of the junction left unmatched. The CDR3 length is 18 residues. The CDR3 reads CASRPGGYSRGGSETQYF. In DNA form, the CDR3 reads TGTGCCAGCAGGCCGGGAGGCTACAGCCGAGGTGGTTCAGAGACCCAGTACTTC.

V gene TRBV4-3 combines with J gene TRBJ1-2, with 12 bases matching TRBD1. The J segment lost 7 bases and the V segment lost 3 bases, leaving 6 bases of the junction unmatched. The CDR3 is 15 residues long. CDR1 is LGHNA and CDR2 is YSLEER in the germline V gene. The CDR3 DNA reads TGCGCCAGCAGCCATTTGGGACAGGGGGCGCCTGGCTACACCTTC. Residues: CASSHLGQGAPGYTF.

V and J are TRBV7-6 and TRBJ2-7; 16 nucleotides agree with TRBD2. This CDR3 spans 17 amino acids. Trimming took 5 bases from V and 5 from J; bases not matched to a gene: 9. Germline CDR1 SGHVS, CDR2 FNYEAQ. The CDR3 DNA is TGTGCCAGCAGCACCGGGACTAGCGGGAGGGCCTTGAACGAGCAGTACTTC. This translates into CASSTGTSGRALNEQYF.

The genes are TRBV20-1 and TRBJ2-5; 8 positions match TRBD1. The CDR3 contains 14 residues. The ends lost 5 bases at V and 2 bases at J; junction bases unmatched: 7. Germline V gene lookup returns CDR1 DFQATT and CDR2 SNEGSKA (reference sequence). The CDR3 protein is CSAVRTGLQETQYF. The CDR3 DNA reads TGCAGTGCTGTTAGGACAGGGCTTCAAGAGACCCAGTACTTC.

The chain carries TRBV11-2 and TRBJ2-1; 16 nucleotides line up with TRBD2. Germline trimming cut 4 bases from V and 13 bases from J; bases unmatched to any gene: 4. The CDR3 contains 14 residues. Germline CDR1 and CDR2: SGHAT and FQNNGV. The CDR3 loop is CASSYGTSGRAQFF. DNA of the CDR3: TGTGCCAGCAGCTACGGGACTAGCGGGAGGGCTCAGTTCTTC.

This clonotype was detected only a few times. CDR3 in DNA: TGTGCCAGCAGCTTGGTCACAGGGTCCCAAGAGACCCAGTACTTC. Translation: CASSLVTGSQETQYF. This chain uses TRBV5-5 with TRBJ2-5, with D maybe TRBD1 (6 bases). The germline CDR1 and CDR2 sequences are SGHKS and YYEKEE (reference sequence). The CDR3 length is 15 residues. V was clipped by 0 bases and J by 1 base, with 10 bases between them.

The table lists this clonotype with a few counts. The chain joins TRBV5-1 to TRBJ2-7, with 8 nucleotides matching TRBD1. The CDR3 has 14 amino acids. Unmatched junction bases numbered 8, after V lost 4 bases and J lost 5 bases. CDR1 SGHRS and CDR2 YFSETQ come from the germline V gene. CDR3 DNA sequence: TGCGCCAGCAGCCCCGGACAGGGAGTCCACGAGCAGTACTTC. This sequence encodes CASSPGQGVHEQYF.

The chain has TRBV5-1 and TRBJ2-1; TRBD1 matches at 8 bases. Trimming removed 7 bases from V and 8 bases from J; junction bases left unmatched: 11. The germline CDR1 and CDR2 sequences are SGHRS and YFSETQ. The CDR3 has 14 amino acids. The CDR3 loop is CASGPGDRGDEQFF. The DNA of the CDR3 is TGCGCCAGCGGCCCCGGTGACAGGGGAGATGAGCAGTTCTTC. The variable domain in full, with the rest retrieved from reference TRBV5-1 and TRBJ2-1, is KAGVTQTPRYLIKTRGQQVTLSCSPISGHRSVSWYQQTPGQGLQFLFEYFSETQRNKGNFPGRFSGRQFSNSRSEMNVSTLELGDSALYLCASGPGDRGDEQFFGPGTRLTVL.

This clonotype was seen only a few times. The chain uses TRBV6-5 and TRBJ2-2; 8 nucleotides agree with TRBD2. CDR3 size: 15 residues. The junction had 3 bases not matched to a gene; V was cut back by 2 bases and J by 4 bases. Germline V gene sequence: CDR1 MNHEY, CDR2 SVGAGI. Written as DNA, the CDR3 is TGTGCCAGCAGTTACGCGGGGGGCTTCACCGGGGAGCTGTTTTTT. Translating it yields CASSYAGGFTGELFF.

In nucleotides, the CDR3 is TGCAGTGCTAGAGGGGGTGGGGCCACAGATACGCAGTATTTT. It specifies CSARGGGATDTQYF. The V gene is TRBV20-1, the J gene TRBJ2-3, with D tentatively TRBD1 (5 bases). CDR3 length equals 14 residues. The germline gives CDR1 DFQATT, CDR2 SNEGSKA (reference sequence). The V end was cut by 1 base, the J end by 2 bases, with 10 bases between.

V gene TRBV29-1 combines with J gene TRBJ2-5; TRBD1 might be the D (5 bases). CDR1 and CDR2 from the germline V gene are SQVTM and ANQGSEA. V was pared by 1 base and J by 11 bases, with 14 bases between. CDR3 size: 12 residues. The CDR3 region is CSVEGGAYGQYF. The CDR3 DNA reads as TGCAGCGTTGAAGGTGGGGCCTACGGGCAGTACTTC. The entire variable domain, with the rest obtained from reference TRBV29-1 and TRBJ2-5, is as follows: SAVISQKPSRDICQRGTSLTIQCQVDSQVTMMFWYRQQPGQSLTLIATANQGSEATYESGFVIDKFPISRPNLTFSTLTVSNMSPEDSSIYLCSVEGGAYGQYFGPGTRLLVL.